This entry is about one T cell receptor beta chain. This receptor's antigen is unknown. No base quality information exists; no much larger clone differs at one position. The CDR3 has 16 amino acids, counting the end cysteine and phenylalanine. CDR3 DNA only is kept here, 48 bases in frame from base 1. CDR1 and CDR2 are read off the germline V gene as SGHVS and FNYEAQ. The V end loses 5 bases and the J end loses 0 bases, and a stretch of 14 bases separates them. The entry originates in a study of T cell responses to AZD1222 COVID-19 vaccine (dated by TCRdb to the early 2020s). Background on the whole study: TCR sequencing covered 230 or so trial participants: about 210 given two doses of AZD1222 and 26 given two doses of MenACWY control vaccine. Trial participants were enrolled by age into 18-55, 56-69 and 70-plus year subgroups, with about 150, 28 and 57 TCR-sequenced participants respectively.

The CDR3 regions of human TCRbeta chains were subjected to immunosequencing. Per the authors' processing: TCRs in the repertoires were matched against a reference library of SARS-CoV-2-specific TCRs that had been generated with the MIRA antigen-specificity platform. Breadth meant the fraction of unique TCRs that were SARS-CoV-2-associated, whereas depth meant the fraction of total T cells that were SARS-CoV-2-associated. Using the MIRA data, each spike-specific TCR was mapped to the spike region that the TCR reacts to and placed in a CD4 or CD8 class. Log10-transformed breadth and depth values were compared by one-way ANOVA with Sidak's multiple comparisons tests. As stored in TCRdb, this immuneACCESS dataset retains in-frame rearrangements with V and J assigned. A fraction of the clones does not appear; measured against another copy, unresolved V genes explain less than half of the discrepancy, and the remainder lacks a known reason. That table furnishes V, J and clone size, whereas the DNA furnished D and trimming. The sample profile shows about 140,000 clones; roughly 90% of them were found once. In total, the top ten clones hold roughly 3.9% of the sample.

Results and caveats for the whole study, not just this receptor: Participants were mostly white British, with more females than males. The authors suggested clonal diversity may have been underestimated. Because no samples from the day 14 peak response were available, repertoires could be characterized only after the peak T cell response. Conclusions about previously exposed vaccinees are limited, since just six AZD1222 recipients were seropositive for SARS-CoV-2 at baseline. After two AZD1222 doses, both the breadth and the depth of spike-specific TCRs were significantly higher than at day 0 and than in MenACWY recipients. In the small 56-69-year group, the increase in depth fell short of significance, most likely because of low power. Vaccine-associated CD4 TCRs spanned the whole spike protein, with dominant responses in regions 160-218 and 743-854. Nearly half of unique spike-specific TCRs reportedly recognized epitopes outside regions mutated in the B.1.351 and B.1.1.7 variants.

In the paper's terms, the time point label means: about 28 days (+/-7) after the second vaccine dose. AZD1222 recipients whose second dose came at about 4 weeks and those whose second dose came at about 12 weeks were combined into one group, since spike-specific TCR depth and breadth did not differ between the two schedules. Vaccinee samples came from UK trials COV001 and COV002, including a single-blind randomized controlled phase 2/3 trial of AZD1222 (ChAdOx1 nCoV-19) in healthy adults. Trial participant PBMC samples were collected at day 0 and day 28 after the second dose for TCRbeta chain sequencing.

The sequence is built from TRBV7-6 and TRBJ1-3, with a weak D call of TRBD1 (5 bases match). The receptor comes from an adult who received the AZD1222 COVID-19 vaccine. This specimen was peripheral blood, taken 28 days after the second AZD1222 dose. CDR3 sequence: CASSQGGRASGNTIYF. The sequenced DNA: TGTGCCAGCAGCCAGGGCGGCAGGGCCTCTGGAAACACCATATATTTT.